This entry features one T cell receptor (beta chain) sequence. No cognate antigen has been identified for it. No base quality information exists; no much larger clone differs at one position. This sample is drawn from a study of blood T cell repertoires in COVID-19 (dated by TCRdb to 2018 to 2020). Turning to the overall study: Samples from collaborators originated in the United States, Italy and Spain and spanned both the acute and convalescent phases of COVID-19. The material from the prospective study consisted of cDNA or gDNA derived from T cells, B-cell-depleted T cells, or PBMCs. Deeply sampled blood TCRbeta repertoires from subjects exposed to, actively infected with, or recovered from COVID-19 were included in the dataset. The repertoires were made available in a free public database intended to serve as a resource for research on the immune response to SARS-CoV-2. Samples came from the ongoing ImmuneRACE study (first 160 participants) plus 1,254 subjects from 6 global collaborators. Nearly every sample came with metadata listing a de-identified subject ID, COVID-19 status, age in years and sex. Where HLA class I and class II types were available, the types were taken from metadata supplied by the sample provider, not from assay-based typing. Overall study outcomes, separate from this receptor: How much clinical and demographic metadata was included differed by source and by participant, and the metadata was provided uncurated.

The immunoSEQ Assay, a bias-controlled multiplex PCR, was used to amplify TCRbeta CDR3 regions from genomic DNA. Turning to the authors' computational methods: Within the assay, amplification of reference gene primers was used to estimate how many nucleated cells each sample contained. To quantify the absolute abundance of each unique TCRbeta CDR3 rearrangement, sequence reads were collapsed and filtered. For each sample, productive Simpson clonality was calculated as the square root of Simpson's diversity index over productive rearrangements. Here the immuneACCESS table is served through TCRdb, limited to in-frame sequences with V and J called. Missing clones are a known gap in these copies; in checked studies unresolved V genes cover under half, and the rest lacks a known reason. D and trimming were read from the DNA, whereas the V and J calls and clone size are those reported in that table. The sample table shows 35,000 to 55,000 clones, and around 90% are seen once. The ten largest clonotypes hold around 20% of the sample.

Each collaborating institution followed its own protocols to collect whole blood in K2EDTA tubes. For TCRbeta analysis, collaborator samples were shipped as frozen whole blood, as isolated PBMCs, or as DNA extracted from either sample type. The CDR3 covers 14 residues, taking in both the cysteine and the phenylalanine. Only the CDR3 region is kept as DNA, spanning 42 bases read in frame from base 1. The germline V gene (reference sequence) sets CDR1 to SGHKS and CDR2 to YYEKEE. The germline V end is reduced by 4 bases and the J end by 2 bases; junction bases left unmatched: 5. Sequencing was done on a sample of peripheral blood. The origin of this receptor is a man in his 70s with active COVID-19. Here the chain combines TRBV5-5 and TRBJ2-5; 7 bases in the middle match TRBD2. The CDR3 has the sequence CASSLSGTQETQYF. The nucleotide sequence is TGTGCCAGCAGCCTGAGCGGGACGCAAGAGACCCAGTACTTC.